The rows below give T cell receptor beta chains drawn from one sample of a study of vaccination effects on CD4 cells after COVID-19. Antigen specificity for these receptors is unknown. Sequencing was performed with immunoSEQ multiplex PCR; in TCRdb, only in-frame clones are kept and a portion is missing. The profile shows 25,000 to 35,000 clones, just under 75% of them singletons. Sequenced here: CD4+ T cells from PBMCs cultured without peptide, sampled after COVID-19 vaccination. These receptor sequences come from a human donor who received a COVID-19 vaccine. Both conserved end residues are part of each CDR3. A D gene is named only where the DNA matches it firmly. Expanded clones get a size class; other rows say once, few or many, or leave the size out.

TRBJ1-2 | . | TRBV2 | TRBD1 | CASSGTGNYGYTF | TGTGCCAGCAGCGGGACAGGCAACTATGGCTACACCTTC
TRBJ1-2 | . | TRBV27 | . | CASTGLKAYGYTF | TGTGCCAGCACGGGTTTAAAGGCCTATGGCTACACCTTC
TRBJ1-2 | . | TRBV7-2 | . | CASSFRGVDYGYTF | TGTGCCAGCAGCTTTCGGGGGGTTGACTATGGCTACACCTTC
TRBJ2-1 | few | TRBV2 | TRBD1 | CASARGQGSYNEQFF | TGTGCCAGCGCAAGGGGACAGGGCTCCTACAATGAGCAGTTCTTC
TRBJ1-6 | few | TRBV6-1 | . | CASSEGAGDWSPLHF | TGTGCCAGCAGTGAAGGAGCAGGGGACTGGTCACCCCTCCACTTT
TRBJ2-3 | . | TRBV7-6 | TRBD2 | CASRPVAGRTDTQYF | TGTGCCAGCAGACCGGTAGCGGGAAGAACAGATACGCAGTATTTT
TRBJ1-1 | once | TRBV11-2 | . | CASSLVGLRTGAKTEAFF | TGTGCCAGCAGCTTAGTAGGGCTCCGAACAGGCGCGAAGACTGAAGCTTTCTTT
TRBJ2-1 | . | TRBV27 | TRBD1 | CASSLLGQGLGNEQFF | TGTGCCAGCAGTTTACTCGGACAGGGGTTGGGCAATGAGCAGTTCTTC
TRBJ2-7 | . | TRBV6-2/TRBV6-3 | TRBD2 | CASSRLAGAYEQYF | TGTGCCAGCAGCAGACTAGCGGGGGCCTACGAGCAGTACTTC
TRBJ1-6 | few | TRBV7-9 | . | CASSFDTRGPPLHF | TGTGCCAGCAGCTTTGACACCAGGGGCCCACCCCTCCACTTT
TRBJ2-7 | few | TRBV24-1 | . | CATSQDAVGEQYF | TGTGCCACCAGTCAAGACGCCGTGGGCGAGCAGTACTTC
TRBJ2-2 | . | TRBV4-1 | . | CASSREHRNTGELFF | TGCGCCAGCAGCCGAGAACACAGGAACACCGGGGAGCTGTTTTTT
TRBJ1-1 | . | TRBV28 | . | CASSLYQGKAFF | TGTGCCAGCAGTTTGTATCAAGGGAAAGCTTTCTTT
TRBJ2-7 | . | TRBV14 | . | CASSQEWRGSYEQYF | TGTGCCAGCAGCCAAGAATGGCGGGGTTCCTACGAGCAGTACTTC
TRBJ1-1 | . | TRBV28 | . | CASSYLDRGSEAFF | TGTGCCAGCAGTTATCTTGATCGTGGGTCAGAAGCTTTCTTT
TRBJ1-3 | . | TRBV4-3 | . | CASSQGTPGNTIYF | TGCGCCAGCAGCCAAGGGACTCCTGGAAACACCATATATTTT
TRBJ2-1 | once | TRBV11-2 | TRBD2 | CASSSKTSGGYNEQFF | TGTGCCAGCAGCTCCAAAACTAGCGGGGGTTACAATGAGCAGTTCTTC
TRBJ1-2 | few | TRBV19 | . | CASRTASVYGYTF | TGTGCCAGTAGGACAGCCTCAGTCTATGGCTACACCTTC
TRBJ1-3 | . | TRBV9 | TRBD1 | CASSSNRGGSGNTIYF | TGTGCCAGCAGCTCCAACAGGGGTGGCTCTGGAAACACCATATATTTT
TRBJ1-2 | . | TRBV19 | . | CASRTGSLPSNYGYTF | TGTGCCAGTAGGACAGGAAGCCTTCCTTCTAACTATGGCTACACCTTC
TRBJ1-1 | . | TRBV5-1 | . | CASSHVKGDGEIF | TGCGCCAGCAGCCACGTTAAGGGGGACGGTGAGATCTTT
TRBJ1-6 | . | TRBV19 | . | CASSIQAAKGSPLHF | TGTGCCAGTAGTATTCAGGCGGCTAAGGGTTCACCCCTCCACTTT
TRBJ2-1 | . | TRBV4-1 | TRBD2 | CASGPGHAGDKNEQFF | TGCGCCAGCGGCCCCGGGCATGCGGGGGATAAAAATGAGCAGTTCTTC
TRBJ1-5 | . | TRBV30 | . | CAFGRINQPQHF | TGTGCCTTTGGACGGATCAATCAGCCCCAGCATTTT
TRBJ2-1 | . | TRBV5-1 | TRBD2 | CASSPGTSGGFGEQFF | TGCGCCAGCAGCCCTGGGACTAGCGGGGGGTTCGGCGAGCAGTTCTTC
TRBJ1-1 | . | TRBV23-1 | . | CANSEYVAFF | TGCGCCAACTCAGAATACGTGGCTTTCTTT
TRBJ2-2 | . | TRBV6-5 | TRBD1 | CASSSVDRGWTGELFF | TGTGCCAGCAGTTCCGTCGACAGGGGTTGGACCGGGGAGCTGTTTTTT
TRBJ1-5 | . | TRBV16 | TRBD1 | CASSPTGVSQPQHF | TGTGCCAGCAGCCCCACAGGGGTGAGTCAGCCCCAGCATTTT
TRBJ1-4 | . | TRBV2 | . | CASRRNRAINEKLFF | TGTGCCAGCAGAAGGAACCGGGCCATTAATGAAAAACTGTTTTTT
TRBJ1-5 | . | TRBV19 | . | CASTTGVSNQPQHF | TGTGCCAGCACAACGGGGGTTAGCAATCAGCCCCAGCATTTT
TRBJ2-1 | . | TRBV14 | TRBD2 | CASSRGTNSNEQFF | TGTGCCAGCAGCCGCGGGACTAATAGCAATGAGCAGTTCTTC
TRBJ2-2 | few | TRBV18 | TRBD2 | CASSPGGLPNTGELFF | TGTGCCAGCTCACCAGGGGGACTACCAAACACCGGGGAGCTGTTTTTT
TRBJ2-6 | . | TRBV6-5 | . | CASSYGETGANVLTF | TGTGCCAGCAGTTACGGGGAGACTGGGGCCAACGTCCTGACTTTC
TRBJ2-1 | few | TRBV7-9 | . | CASSLRLGYLEGTNEQFF | TGTGCCAGCAGCTTACGTCTGGGGTACCTGGAGGGCACGAATGAGCAGTTCTTC
TRBJ2-2 | . | TRBV18 | . | CASSPNPAGSGELFF | TGTGCCAGCTCCCCCAATCCCGCAGGGTCCGGGGAGCTGTTTTTT
TRBJ1-6 | . | TRBV7-8 | . | CASSAAGSPLHF | TGTGCCAGCAGTGCCGCTGGGTCACCCCTCCACTTT
TRBJ1-3 | . | TRBV5-6 | . | CASSLVAGASSGNTIYF | TGTGCCAGCAGCTTGGTTGCGGGGGCCAGCTCTGGAAACACCATATATTTT
TRBJ1-1 | . | TRBV3-1/TRBV3-2 | . | CASSHGFTEAFF | TGTGCCAGCAGCCACGGTTTCACTGAAGCTTTCTTT
TRBJ1-6 | . | TRBV7-2 | . | CASSLNQGTNSPLHF | TGTGCCAGCAGCTTAAATCAGGGAACGAATTCACCCCTCCACTTT
TRBJ1-2 | . | TRBV12-5 | . | CASGLVRTDNTF | TGTGCTAGTGGTTTGGTACGGACTGACAACACCTTC
TRBJ2-2 | . | TRBV4-1 | . | CASSLTGPRPTGLAGELFF | TGCGCCAGCAGCTTAACAGGTCCCAGGCCTACAGGGTTGGCCGGGGAGCTGTTTTTT
TRBJ2-5 | . | TRBV5-4 | TRBD1 | CASSTGQGQETQYF | TGTGCCAGCAGCACCGGACAGGGACAAGAGACCCAGTACTTC
TRBJ2-6 | . | TRBV4-1 | . | CASSYIVSGANVLTF | TGCGCCAGCAGCTACATAGTCTCTGGGGCCAACGTCCTGACTTTC
TRBJ2-3 | . | TRBV12-3/TRBV12-4 | . | CASTWGSTDTQYF | TGTGCCAGCACTTGGGGGAGCACAGATACGCAGTATTTT
TRBJ2-7 | . | TRBV3-1/TRBV3-2 | . | CASSKGNDRYEQYF | TGTGCCAGCAGCAAGGGAAATGACCGCTACGAGCAGTACTTC